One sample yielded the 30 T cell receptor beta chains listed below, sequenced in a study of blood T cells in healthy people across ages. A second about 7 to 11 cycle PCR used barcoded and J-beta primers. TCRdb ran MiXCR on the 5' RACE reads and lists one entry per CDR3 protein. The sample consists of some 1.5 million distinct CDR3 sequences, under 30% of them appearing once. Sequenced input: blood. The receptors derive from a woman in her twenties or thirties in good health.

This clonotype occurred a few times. DNA for the CDR3: TGCAGCGTTGATTTTCGGGACAGGGGCACTGAAGCTTTCTTT. Amino acid sequence: CSVDFRDRGTEAFF. The chain joins TRBV29-1 to TRBJ1-1; 10 bases are shared with TRBD1. The germline CDR1 and CDR2 sequences are SQVTM and ANQGSEA. The CDR3 has 14 amino acids. V dropped 3 bases and J dropped 4; count of bases not matched to a gene: 5.

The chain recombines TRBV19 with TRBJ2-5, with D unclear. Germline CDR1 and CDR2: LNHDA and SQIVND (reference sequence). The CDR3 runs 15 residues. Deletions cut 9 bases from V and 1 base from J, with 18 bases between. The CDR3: CASTSSPRIQETQYF. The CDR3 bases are TGTGCCAGCACCTCATCCCCGCGGATCCAAGAGACCCAGTACTTC.

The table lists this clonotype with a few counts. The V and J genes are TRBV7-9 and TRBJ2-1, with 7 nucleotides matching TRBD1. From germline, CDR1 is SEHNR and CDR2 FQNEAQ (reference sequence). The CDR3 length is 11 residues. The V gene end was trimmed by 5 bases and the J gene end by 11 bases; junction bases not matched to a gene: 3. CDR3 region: CASSNRGQQFF. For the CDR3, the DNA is TGTGCCAGCAGCAATAGGGGGCAGCAGTTCTTC.

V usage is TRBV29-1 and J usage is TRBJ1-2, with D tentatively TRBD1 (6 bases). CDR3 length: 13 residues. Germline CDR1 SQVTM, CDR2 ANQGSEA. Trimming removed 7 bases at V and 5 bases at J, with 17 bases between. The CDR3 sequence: CSAGGGRDYGYTF. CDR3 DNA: TGCAGCGCCGGGGGGGGGCGAGATTATGGCTACACCTTC.

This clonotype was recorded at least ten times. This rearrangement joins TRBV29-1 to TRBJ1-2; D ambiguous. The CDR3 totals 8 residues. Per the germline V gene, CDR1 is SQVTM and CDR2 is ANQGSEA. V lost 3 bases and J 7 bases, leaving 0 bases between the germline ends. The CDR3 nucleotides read TGCAGCGTTGATGGCTACACCTTC. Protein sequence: CSVDGYTF. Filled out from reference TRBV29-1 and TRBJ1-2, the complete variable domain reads SAVISQKPSRDICQRGTSLTIQCQVDSQVTMMFWYRQQPGQSLTLIATANQGSEATYESGFVIDKFPISRPNLTFSTLTVSNMSPEDSSIYLCSVDGYTFGSGTRLTVV.

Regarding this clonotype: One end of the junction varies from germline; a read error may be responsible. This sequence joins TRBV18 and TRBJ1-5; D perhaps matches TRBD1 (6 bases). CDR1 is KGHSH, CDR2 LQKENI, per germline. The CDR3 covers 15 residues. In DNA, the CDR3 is TGTGCCAGCTCCCCACAGGGCCAAACCAATCAGCCCCAGCATTTT. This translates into CASSPQGQTNQPQHF.

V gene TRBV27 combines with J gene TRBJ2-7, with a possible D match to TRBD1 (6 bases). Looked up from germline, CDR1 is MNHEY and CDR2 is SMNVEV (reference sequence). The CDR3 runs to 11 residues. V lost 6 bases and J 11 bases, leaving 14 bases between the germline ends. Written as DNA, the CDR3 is TGTGCCAGCAGAACGGGACATCTTAAGTACTTC. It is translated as CASRTGHLKYF.

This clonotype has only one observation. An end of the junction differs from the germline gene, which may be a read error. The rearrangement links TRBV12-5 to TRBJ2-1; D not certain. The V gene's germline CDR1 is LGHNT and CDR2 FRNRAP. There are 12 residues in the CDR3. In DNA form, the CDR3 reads TGTGCTAGGGGTTTGGACGAAAATGAGCAGTTCTTC. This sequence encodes CARGLDENEQFF.

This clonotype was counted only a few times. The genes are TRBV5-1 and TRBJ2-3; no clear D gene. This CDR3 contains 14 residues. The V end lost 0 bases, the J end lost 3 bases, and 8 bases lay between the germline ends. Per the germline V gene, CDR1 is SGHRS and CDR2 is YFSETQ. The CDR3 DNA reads TGCGCCAGCAGCTTGGTCTGGGTTACAGATACGCAGTATTTT. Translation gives CASSLVWVTDTQYF.

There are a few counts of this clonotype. In DNA, the CDR3 is TGTGCCAGCAGCCCGACGGCCCGGGATGCGCAGTATTTT. Translated, it gives CASSPTARDAQYF. The genes are TRBV7-2 and TRBJ2-3, with D maybe TRBD2 (5 bases). The V gene lost 5 bases and the J gene lost 10 bases, with 16 bases spanning the gap. Germline values: CDR1 SGHTA, CDR2 FQGNSA. The CDR3 loop spans 13 amino acids.

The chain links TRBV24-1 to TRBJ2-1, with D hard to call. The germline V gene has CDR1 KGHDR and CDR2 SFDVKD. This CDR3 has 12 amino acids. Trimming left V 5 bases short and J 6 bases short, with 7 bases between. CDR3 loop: CATSVRGNEQFF. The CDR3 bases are TGTGCCACCAGTGTTCGCGGCAATGAGCAGTTCTTC.

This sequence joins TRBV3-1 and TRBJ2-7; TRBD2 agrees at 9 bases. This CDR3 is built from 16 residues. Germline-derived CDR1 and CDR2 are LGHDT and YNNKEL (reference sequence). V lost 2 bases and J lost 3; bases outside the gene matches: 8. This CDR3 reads CASSQRPGLASYEQYF. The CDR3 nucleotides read TGTGCCAGCAGCCAAAGACCGGGACTAGCCAGCTACGAGCAGTACTTC.

Written as DNA, the CDR3 is TGTGCCAGCAGCTTAAGCCCCAGGGTCGGCACCGGGGAGCTGTTTTTT. Protein: CASSLSPRVGTGELFF. The V call is TRBV7-2, the J call TRBJ2-2; D perhaps matches TRBD1 (5 bases). This CDR3 contains 16 residues. From germline, CDR1 is SGHTA and CDR2 FQGNSA. Deletions cut 2 bases from V and 4 bases from J, with 14 bases between.

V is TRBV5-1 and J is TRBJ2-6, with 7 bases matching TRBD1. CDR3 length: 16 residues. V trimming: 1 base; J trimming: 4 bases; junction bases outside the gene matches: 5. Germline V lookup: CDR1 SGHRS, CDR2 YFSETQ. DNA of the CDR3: TGCGCCAGCAGCTTGAAGGGGGCGGACGGGGCCAACGTCCTGACTTTC. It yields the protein CASSLKGADGANVLTF.

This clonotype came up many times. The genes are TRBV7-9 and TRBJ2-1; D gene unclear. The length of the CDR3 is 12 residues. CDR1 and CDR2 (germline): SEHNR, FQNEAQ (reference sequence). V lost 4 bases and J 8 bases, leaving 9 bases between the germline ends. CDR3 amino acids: CASSSGYDEQFF. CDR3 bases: TGTGCCAGCAGCTCAGGTTACGATGAGCAGTTCTTC.

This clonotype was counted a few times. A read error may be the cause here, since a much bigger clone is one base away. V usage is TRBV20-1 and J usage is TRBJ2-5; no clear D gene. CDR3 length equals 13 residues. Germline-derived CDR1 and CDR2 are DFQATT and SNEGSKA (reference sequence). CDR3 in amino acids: CSAGETVAETQYF. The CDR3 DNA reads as TGCAGTGCTGGAGAAACGGTTGCAGAGACCCAGTACTTC.

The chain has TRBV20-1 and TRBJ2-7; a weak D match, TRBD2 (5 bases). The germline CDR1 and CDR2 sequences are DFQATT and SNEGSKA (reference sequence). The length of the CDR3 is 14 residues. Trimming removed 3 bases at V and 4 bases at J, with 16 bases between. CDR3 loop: CSASEGLAGYEQYF. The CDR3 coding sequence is TGCAGTGCTAGCGAAGGATTGGCGGGTTACGAGCAGTACTTC.

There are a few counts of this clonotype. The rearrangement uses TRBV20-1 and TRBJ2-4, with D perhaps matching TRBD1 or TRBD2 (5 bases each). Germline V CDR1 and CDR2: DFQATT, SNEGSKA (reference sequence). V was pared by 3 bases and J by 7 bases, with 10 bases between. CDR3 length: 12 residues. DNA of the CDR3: TGCAGTGCTAGCAGGGAGACTAACATTCAGTACTTC. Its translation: CSASRETNIQYF.

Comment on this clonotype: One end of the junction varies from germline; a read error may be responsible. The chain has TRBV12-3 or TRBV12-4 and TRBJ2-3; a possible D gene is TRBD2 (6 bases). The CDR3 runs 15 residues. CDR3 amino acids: CATSILGGVTDAQYF. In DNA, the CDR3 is TGTGCCACCTCTATTTTGGGGGGTGTCACAGATGCGCAGTATTTT.

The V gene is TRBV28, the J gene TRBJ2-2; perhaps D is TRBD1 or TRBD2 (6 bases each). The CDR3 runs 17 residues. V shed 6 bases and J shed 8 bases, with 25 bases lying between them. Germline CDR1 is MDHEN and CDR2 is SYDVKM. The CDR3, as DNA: TGTGCCAGCAGGACACACGCGGGACAAGGCTTAGGGGGGGAGCTGTTTTTT. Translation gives CASRTHAGQGLGGELFF.

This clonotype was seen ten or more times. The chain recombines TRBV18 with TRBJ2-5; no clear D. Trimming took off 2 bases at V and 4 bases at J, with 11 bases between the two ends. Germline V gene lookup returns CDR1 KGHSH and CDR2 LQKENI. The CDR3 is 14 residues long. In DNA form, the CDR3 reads TGTGCCAGCTCACCAGTTTCGAATCGAGAGACCCAGTACTTC. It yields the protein CASSPVSNRETQYF.

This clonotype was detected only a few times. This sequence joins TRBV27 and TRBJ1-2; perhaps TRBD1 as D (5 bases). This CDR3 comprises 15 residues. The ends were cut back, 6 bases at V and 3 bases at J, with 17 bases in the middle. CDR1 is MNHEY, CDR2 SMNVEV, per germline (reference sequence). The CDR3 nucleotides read TGTGCCAGCAGCCACGGGGCCCCTAAGGACTATGGCTACACCTTC. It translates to CASSHGAPKDYGYTF.

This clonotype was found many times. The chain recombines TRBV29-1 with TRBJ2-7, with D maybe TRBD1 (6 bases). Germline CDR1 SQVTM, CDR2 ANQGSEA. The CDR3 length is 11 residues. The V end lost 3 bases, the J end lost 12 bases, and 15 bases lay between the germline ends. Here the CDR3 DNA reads TGCAGCGTTGATGAACAGGGCAAGTCGTACTTC. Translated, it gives CSVDEQGKSYF.

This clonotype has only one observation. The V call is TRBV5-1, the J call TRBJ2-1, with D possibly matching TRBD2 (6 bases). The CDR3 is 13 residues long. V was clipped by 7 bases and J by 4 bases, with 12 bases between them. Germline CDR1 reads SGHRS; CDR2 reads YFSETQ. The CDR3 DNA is TGCGCCAGCGCGCGGGGAATTTACAATGAGCAGTTCTTC. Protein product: CASARGIYNEQFF.

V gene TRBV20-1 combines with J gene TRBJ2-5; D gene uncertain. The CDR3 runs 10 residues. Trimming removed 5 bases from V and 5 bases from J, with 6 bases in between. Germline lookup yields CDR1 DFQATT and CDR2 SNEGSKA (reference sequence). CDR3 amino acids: CSALTETQYF. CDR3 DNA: TGCAGTGCTCTCACCGAGACCCAGTACTTC.

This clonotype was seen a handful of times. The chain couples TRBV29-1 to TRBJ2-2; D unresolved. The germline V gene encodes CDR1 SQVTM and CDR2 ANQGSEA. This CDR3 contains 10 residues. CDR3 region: CSCWSGELFF. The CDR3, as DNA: TGCAGTTGCTGGAGCGGGGAGCTGTTTTTT.

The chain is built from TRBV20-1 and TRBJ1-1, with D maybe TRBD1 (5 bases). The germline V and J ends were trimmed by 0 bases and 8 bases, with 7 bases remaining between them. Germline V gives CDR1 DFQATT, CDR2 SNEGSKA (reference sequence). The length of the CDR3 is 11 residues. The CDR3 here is CSAREGAEAFF. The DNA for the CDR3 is TGCAGTGCTAGAGAAGGGGCCGAAGCTTTCTTT.

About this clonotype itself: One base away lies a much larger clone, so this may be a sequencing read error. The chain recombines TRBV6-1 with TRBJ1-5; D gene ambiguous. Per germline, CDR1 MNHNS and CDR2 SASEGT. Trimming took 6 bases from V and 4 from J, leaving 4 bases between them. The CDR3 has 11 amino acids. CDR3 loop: CASRENQPQHF. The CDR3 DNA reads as TGTGCCAGCAGGGAAAATCAGCCCCAGCATTTT.

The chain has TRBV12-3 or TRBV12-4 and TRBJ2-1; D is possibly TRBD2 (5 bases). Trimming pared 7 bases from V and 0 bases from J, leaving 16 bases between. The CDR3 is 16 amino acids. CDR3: CASTRRVGSSYNEQFF. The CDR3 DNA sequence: TGTGCCAGCACTCGTAGGGTGGGGAGCTCCTACAATGAGCAGTTCTTC.

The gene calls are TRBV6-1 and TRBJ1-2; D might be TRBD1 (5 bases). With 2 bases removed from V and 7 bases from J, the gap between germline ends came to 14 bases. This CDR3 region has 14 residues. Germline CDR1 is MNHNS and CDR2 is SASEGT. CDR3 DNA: TGTGCCAGCAGTGAACCCGGCTCGAGGGGTGGCTACACCTTC. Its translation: CASSEPGSRGGYTF.